This TCR beta chain was captured in a study of regulatory T cells in long-lasting Graves disease. Study background: Prior antithyroid drug treatment in newly diagnosed Graves' patients lasted under 3 months.

Germline-derived CDR1 and CDR2 are SGHKS and YYEKEE (reference sequence). Trimming removed 1 base at V and 3 bases at J, with 6 bases between. The length of the CDR3 is 13 residues. Libraries of TCR beta came from iRepertoire HTBI primers plus Arm-PCR of CDR3 regions. TCRdb redid the calling of the multiplex PCR reads with MiXCR, one entry per CDR3 protein. The repertoire holds roughly 500,000 distinct CDR3 sequences, with around an eighth as singletons. Time point described: newly diagnosed GD, antithyroid drugs for less than 3 months. The TCR library was prepared using RNA isolated from PBMCs. Study observations and caveats: Persistent cases favored TRBV28, TRBJ1-2 and TRBJ2-5.

To note about this clonotype: Its antigen is not known.

The data were also submitted as part of a second study, on T cells in Graves' hyperthyroidism and ophthalmopathy. This second study notes: Expanded thyroid clonotypes (above 0.001) were mostly also found in blood. A model of 13 V-J features distinguished ophthalmopathy from stable hyperthyroidism.

The clonotype comes from a man aged 25 to 40 with Graves disease. The source was peripheral blood mononuclear cells (PBMCs), collected at new diagnosis, from a patient treated with antithyroid drugs. The V call is TRBV5-5, the J call TRBJ2-3; D is undetermined. The CDR3 DNA follows: TGTGCCAGCAGCTTGATGGATACAGATACGCAGTATTTT. Translated: CASSLMDTDTQYF. Full variable domain (missing parts from reference TRBV5-5 and TRBJ2-3): DAGVTQSPTHLIKTRGQQVTLRCSPISGHKSVSWYQQVLGQGPQFIFQYYEKEERGRGNFPDRFSARQFPNYSSELNVNALLLGDSALYLCASSLMDTDTQYFGPGTRLTVL.